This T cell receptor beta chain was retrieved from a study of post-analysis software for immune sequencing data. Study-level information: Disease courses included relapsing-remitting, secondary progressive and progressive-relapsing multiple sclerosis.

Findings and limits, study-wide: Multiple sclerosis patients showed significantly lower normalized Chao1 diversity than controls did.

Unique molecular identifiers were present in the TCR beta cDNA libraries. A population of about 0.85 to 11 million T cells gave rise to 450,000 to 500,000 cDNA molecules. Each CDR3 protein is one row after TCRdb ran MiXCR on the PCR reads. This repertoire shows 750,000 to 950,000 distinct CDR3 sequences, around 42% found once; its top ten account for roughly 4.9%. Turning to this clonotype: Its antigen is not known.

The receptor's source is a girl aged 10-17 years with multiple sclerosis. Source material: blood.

The CDR3 nucleotides read TGTGCCAGCAGGCCGGGGGGCGGGAACACTGAAGCTTTCTTT. The encoded protein is CASRPGGGNTEAFF. The V gene is TRBV12-3 or TRBV12-4, the J gene TRBJ1-1; D is perhaps TRBD1 (6 bases). Trimming stripped 6 bases from V and 1 base from J, with 12 bases between. The length of the CDR3 is 14 residues.